The clone carrying this T cell receptor (beta chain) was seen only a few times. Its specificity is not known. What was amplified from RNA transcripts were TCR beta CDR3 regions. HTBI primers drove first-round RT-PCR of the TCR CDR3. Using its own MiXCR run on the multiplex PCR reads, TCRdb lists one record per CDR3 protein. The repertoire consists of 640,000 or so distinct CDR3 sequences, with around 14% occurring once and the leading ten covering approximately 6.4%. From germline, CDR1 is SEHNR and CDR2 FQNEAQ (reference sequence). The junction had 1 base not matched to a gene; V was cut back by 0 bases and J by 6 bases. The length of the CDR3 is 13 residues. Ophthalmopathy patients had moderate-to-severe active disease, CAS ≥3, NOSPECS ≥4, and disease duration under 3 months. Together with thyroid ultrasound, orbital computed tomography, serum thyroxine and TRAb, clinical symptoms were used for diagnoses.

This sample is drawn from a study of T cells in Graves' hyperthyroidism and ophthalmopathy. Study conclusions and caveats: Using 13 V-J features, a model discriminated ophthalmopathy from stable hyperthyroidism. Researchers found most expanded thyroid clonotypes above 0.001 in blood as well.

This receptor was identified in a woman between 18 and 30 years old with Graves' ophthalmopathy. The J gene is TRBJ2-7, the V gene TRBV7-9; TRBD2 matches at 8 bases. Material: blood. The CDR3 region has the DNA TGTGCCAGCAGCTTAGCCCGGGGGGGCGAGCAGTACTTC. Encoded protein: CASSLARGGEQYF.